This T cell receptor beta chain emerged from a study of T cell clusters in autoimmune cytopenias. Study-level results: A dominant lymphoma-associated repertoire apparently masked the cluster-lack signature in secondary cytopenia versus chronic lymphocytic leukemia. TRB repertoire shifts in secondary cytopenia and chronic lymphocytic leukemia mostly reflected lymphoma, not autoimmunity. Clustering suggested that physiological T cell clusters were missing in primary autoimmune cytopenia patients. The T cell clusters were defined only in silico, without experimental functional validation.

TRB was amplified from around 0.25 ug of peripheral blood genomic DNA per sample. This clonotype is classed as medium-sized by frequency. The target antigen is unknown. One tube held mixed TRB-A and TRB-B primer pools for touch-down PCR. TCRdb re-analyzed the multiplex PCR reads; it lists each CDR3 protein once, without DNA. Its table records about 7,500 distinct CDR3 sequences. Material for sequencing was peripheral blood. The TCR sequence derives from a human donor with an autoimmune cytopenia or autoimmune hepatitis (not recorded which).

The CDR3 loop is CASSAVLWAYNEQFF. The V gene is TRBV6-4, the J gene TRBJ2-1. The CDR3 is made up of 15 amino acids. In germline, CDR1 is MRHNA, CDR2 SNTAGT.